This T cell receptor (beta chain) was sequenced in a study of blood T cell repertoires in COVID-19. V shed 3 bases and J 5 bases; nucleotides not matched to a gene: 5. This CDR3 has 15 amino acids. CDR1 and CDR2 from the germline V gene are SGHTA and FQGNSA. Recovered Cohort 3 donors showed two negative PCRs, clearance, or symptom resolution. Under the authors' procedure: Reference gene primer amplification yielded estimated nucleated cell counts. The method was immunoSEQ multiplex PCR; TCRdb's version includes in-frame clones alone and lacks a portion of them. The DNA was the basis for D and trimming; V, J and clone size are from that table. The data contain about 330,000 clones, about 90% of them seen just once; the ten biggest clones take up 5.3%.

Sample: PBMCs or T cells enriched from blood (not recorded which). The sequence came from a woman aged 25 to 45 who had recovered from COVID-19. The chain is built from TRBV7-2 and TRBJ2-2, with TRBD2 matching 8 bases. CDR3 region: CASSFSGEGTGELFF. The CDR3 DNA reads TGTGCCAGCAGCTTTAGCGGGGAAGGGACCGGGGAGCTGTTTTTT.